This T cell receptor beta chain was obtained from a study of prognosis after radiotherapy for stage I lung cancer (dated by TCRdb to the early 2020s). Looking at the study overall: Between early 2018 and January 2019, around 19 patients with stage I NSCLC were enrolled in Nanjing, China. After SBRT, distant metastases developed in about 20% of the 19 patients at a median of about seven months, while the remaining 15 patients had no significant progression. All patients were regarded as medically inoperable, because of comorbidities in about eleven patients and refusal of surgery in several patients. Squamous cell carcinoma histology was identified in about 7 patients, and adenocarcinoma histology was identified in eleven to twelve patients. The study took one blood sample before SBRT and one after SBRT from each of 19 patients and sequenced all 38 samples. This study profiled peripheral blood TCR beta repertoires from stage I NSCLC patients before and after stereotactic body radiotherapy and linked the repertoires to distant failure. SBRT was not combined with any concurrent therapy in any patient. SBRT was given in 3 to 5 fractions with a biologically effective dose of at least 100 Gy, using image-guided IMRT or VMAT. Approximately 15 patients had newly diagnosed primary stage I lung tumors, and five had oligometastatic NSCLC after surgical resection of the primary tumor. The cohort was made up of 10 to 15 men and roughly six women, with a median age of around 74 years and an age range of 53 to 84 years.

Two rounds of multiplex PCR on genomic DNA were used to amplify the TCR beta CDR3 region. In the first round of PCR, primers specific to each TRBV and TRBJ gene were used, and the primer sequences are filed in Chinese patent CN105087789A. The second PCR round used universal primers. The Roche High Pure PCR Template Preparation Kit was used to extract genomic DNA from frozen PBMCs. Libraries were sequenced paired-end with 151 bp reads on an Illumina HiSeq 3000. Per the authors' processing: CutAdapt was used to discard raw reads that did not contain the multiplex PCR primer sequences. PEAR was used to merge high-quality paired reads into contigs. TRB V, D and J gene segments were assigned to each contig with MiXCR by alignment to reference sequences. To remove sequencing errors, CDR3 sequences were clustered according to base quality and sequence similarity. Shannon entropy normalized by the natural log of productive TCR sequence number was used as the measure of diversity. Clonality was defined as one minus Shannon entropy divided by the natural log of the number of unique clonotypes. Progression-free survival cut-offs for repertoire metrics were chosen using the Youden index of ROC curves, with analyses run in R 3.5.3. TCRdb passed the public sequencing reads through fastp at Q25 and MiXCR, retaining productive beta sequences. A single entry per CDR3 protein holds the most common genes and DNA from its merged rows. The V and J calls, along with clone size, are taken from TCRdb and not from the paper's own processing. The table for this sample lists some 60,000 distinct CDR3 sequences; 26% of them were counted only once. Clones ranked in the top ten supply 7.5% of the sample.

The paper as a whole reports these results and caveats: The study was limited by its small cohort and short follow-up, and the findings require independent validation. Post-SBRT Shannon entropy and its change from baseline were lower in patients who developed distant metastases; baseline Shannon entropy was not associated with metastases. Tumor specificity of expanded TCR clones was not determined. A decrease in unique TCR clone counts was observed after SBRT (median around 9,800 before versus approximately 6,900 after; Wilcoxon paired P=0.011). Differences in TRBV and TRBJ usage frequencies by metastasis status were reportedly observed in two V genes at baseline and in fewer than 10 V and two J genes after SBRT. None of the reported P values were adjusted for multiple comparisons.

The germline ends are 18 bases apart after V is trimmed by 0 bases and J by 10 bases. The germline V gene encodes CDR1 DFQATT and CDR2 SNEGSKA (reference sequence). Measured from the cysteine to the phenylalanine, the CDR3 is 15 residues long. This entry keeps only the CDR3 DNA: 45 bases, framed from base 1. All patients had node-negative disease on CT and PET/CT, and none had a history of other malignancies or had previously received chemotherapy or radiotherapy. At each of the two time points, six milliliters of peripheral venous blood were collected into EDTA tubes. PBMCs were isolated by Ficoll-Paque Plus density-gradient centrifugation. Right after collection, samples were placed at -80 degrees C and kept there until analysis. Turning to this clonotype: Its antigen is currently not known. Per-base quality was not reported, and no clone a single base away is much larger than it.

Material: PBMCs, obtained before or after stereotactic body radiation therapy (not recorded which). This TCR was recovered from a donor over 45 with non-small cell lung cancer. This receptor chain uses TRBV20-1 and TRBJ2-2; matching of 5 bases hints at TRBD2 as the D gene. The nucleotides read TGCAGTGCTAGAGATCTGGGAGTGGACCCCGTGGAGCTGTTTTTT. It specifies CSARDLGVDPVELFF.